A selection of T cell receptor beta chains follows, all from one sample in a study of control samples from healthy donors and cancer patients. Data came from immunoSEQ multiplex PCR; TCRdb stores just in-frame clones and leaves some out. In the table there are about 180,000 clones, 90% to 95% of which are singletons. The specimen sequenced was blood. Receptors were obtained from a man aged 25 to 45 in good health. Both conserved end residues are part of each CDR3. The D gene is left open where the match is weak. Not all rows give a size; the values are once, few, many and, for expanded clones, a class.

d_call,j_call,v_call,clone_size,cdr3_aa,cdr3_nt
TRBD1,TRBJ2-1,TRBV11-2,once,CASSPGTGRYNEQFF,TGTGCCAGCAGCCCGGGGACAGGGAGGTACAATGAGCAGTTCTTC
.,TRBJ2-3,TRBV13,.,CASSPREGAATDTQYF,TGTGCCAGCAGCCCAAGGGAGGGGGCGGCGACAGATACGCAGTATTTT
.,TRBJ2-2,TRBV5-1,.,CASSLGQGPGGELFF,TGCGCCAGCAGCTTGGGGCAGGGGCCCGGCGGGGAGCTGTTTTTT
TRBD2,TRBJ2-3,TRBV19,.,CASKLAGLTDTQYF,TGTGCCAGTAAATTAGCGGGCCTCACAGATACGCAGTATTTT
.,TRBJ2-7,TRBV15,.,CATSRGGISYEQYF,TGTGCCACCAGCAGAGGCGGAATTTCCTACGAGCAGTACTTC
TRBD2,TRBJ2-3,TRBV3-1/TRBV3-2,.,CASSQDMASGSDTQYF,TGTGCCAGCAGCCAAGATATGGCTAGCGGATCAGATACGCAGTATTTT
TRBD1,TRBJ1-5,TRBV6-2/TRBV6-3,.,CASRPRGPYSNQPQHF,TGTGCCAGCAGACCTAGGGGGCCCTATAGCAATCAGCCCCAGCATTTT
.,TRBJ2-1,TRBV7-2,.,CASSIGVVNEQFF,TGTGCCAGCAGTATAGGGGTTGTGAATGAGCAGTTCTTC
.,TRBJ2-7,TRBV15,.,CATSSRMGYEQYF,TGTGCCACCAGCAGTAGGATGGGCTACGAGCAGTACTTC
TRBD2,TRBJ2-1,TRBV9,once,CASSVTSGGNRVMNEQFF,TGTGCCAGCAGCGTAACTAGCGGGGGAAATCGTGTCATGAATGAGCAGTTCTTC
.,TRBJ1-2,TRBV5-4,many,CASSLEQGYGYTF,TGTGCCAGCAGCTTGGAACAGGGCTATGGCTACACCTTC
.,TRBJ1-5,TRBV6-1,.,CASSEAPGRAQQPQHF,TGTGCCAGCAGTGAAGCCCCGGGGAGGGCTCAACAGCCCCAGCATTTT
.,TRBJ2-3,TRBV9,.,CASSHDTDTQYF,TGTGCCAGCAGCCACGACACAGATACGCAGTATTTT
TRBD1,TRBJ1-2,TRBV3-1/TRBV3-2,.,CASSLNRDRGPKGYTF,TGTGCCAGCAGCCTTAATAGAGACAGGGGACCGAAGGGCTACACCTTC
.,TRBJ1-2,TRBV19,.,CASSYYRAPNYGYTF,TGTGCCAGTAGTTACTACAGGGCCCCTAACTATGGCTACACCTTC
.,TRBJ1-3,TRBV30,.,CAWSVQRGPGNTIYF,TGTGCCTGGAGTGTACAGCGGGGTCCTGGAAACACCATATATTTT
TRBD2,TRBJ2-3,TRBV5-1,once,CASQLAGTDTQYF,TGCGCCAGCCAACTAGCGGGCACAGATACGCAGTATTTT
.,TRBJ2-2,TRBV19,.,CASSRVTGELFF,TGTGCCAGTAGCCGGGTCACCGGGGAGCTGTTTTTT
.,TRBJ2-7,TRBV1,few,CTSSQSGTSGTRYYEQYF,TGCACCAGCAGCCAAAGTGGGACTAGCGGAACCAGGTACTACGAGCAGTACTTC
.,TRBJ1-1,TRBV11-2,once,CASSLVKLGKTEAFF,TGTGCCAGCAGCTTAGTTAAATTAGGGAAAACTGAAGCTTTCTTT
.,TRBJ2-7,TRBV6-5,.,CASIRGFGSYEQYF,TGTGCCAGCATCCGGGGTTTCGGCTCCTACGAGCAGTACTTC
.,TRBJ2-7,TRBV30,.,CACISLSSSYEQYF,TGTGCCTGTATCTCACTCTCCAGCTCCTACGAGCAGTACTTC
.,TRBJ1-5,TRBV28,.,CATRRLYSNQPQHF,TGTGCCACTAGACGCTTATATAGCAATCAGCCCCAGCATTTT
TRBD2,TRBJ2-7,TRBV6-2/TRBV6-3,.,CASSWGGAYEQYF,TGTGCCAGCAGTTGGGGGGGGGCCTACGAGCAGTACTTC
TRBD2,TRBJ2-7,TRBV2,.,CASSERAGGREQYF,TGTGCCAGCAGTGAAAGGGCGGGGGGGCGCGAGCAGTACTTC
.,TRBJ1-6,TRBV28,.,CASRLENSPLHF,TGTGCCAGCAGGTTAGAAAATTCACCCCTCCACTTT
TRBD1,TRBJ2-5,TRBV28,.,CASRPTGYVKTQYF,TGTGCCAGCAGACCGACAGGGTATGTGAAGACCCAGTACTTC
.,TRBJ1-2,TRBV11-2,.,CASSHSQGPYGYTF,TGTGCCAGCAGCCATTCACAGGGCCCCTATGGCTACACCTTC
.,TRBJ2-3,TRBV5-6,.,CASSLDITGPGDTQYF,TGTGCCAGCAGCTTGGACATTACAGGGCCGGGGGATACGCAGTATTTT
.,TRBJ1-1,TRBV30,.,CAWGTGMNTEAFF,TGTGCCTGGGGAACAGGGATGAACACTGAAGCTTTCTTT
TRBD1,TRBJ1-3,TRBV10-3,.,CAISEQGQGAIGNTIYF,TGTGCCATCAGTGAGCAAGGACAGGGGGCTATTGGAAACACCATATATTTT
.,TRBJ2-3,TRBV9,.,CASSVGDTQYF,TGTGCCAGCAGCGTAGGGGATACGCAGTATTTT
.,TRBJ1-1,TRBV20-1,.,CSASGANTEAFF,TGCAGTGCCAGTGGGGCGAACACTGAAGCTTTCTTT
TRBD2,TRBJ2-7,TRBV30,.,CAWSVGLAAYEQYF,TGTGCCTGGAGTGTTGGTCTAGCGGCCTACGAGCAGTACTTC
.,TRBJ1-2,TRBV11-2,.,CASSPTGRTSNYGYTF,TGTGCCAGCAGCCCCACCGGTCGGACCTCTAACTATGGCTACACCTTC
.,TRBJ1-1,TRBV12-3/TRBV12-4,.,CASTGGRREAFF,TGTGCCAGCACCGGGGGACGGCGAGAAGCTTTCTTT
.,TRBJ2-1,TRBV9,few,CASSVEGVPYNEQFF,TGTGCCAGCAGCGTAGAGGGGGTCCCCTACAATGAGCAGTTCTTC
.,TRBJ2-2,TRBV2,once,CASRSGQSYTGELFF,TGTGCCAGCAGATCGGGACAATCGTACACCGGGGAGCTGTTTTTT
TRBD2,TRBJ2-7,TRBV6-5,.,CASSSGGLGSIEQYF,TGTGCCAGCAGTTCGGGGGGGCTAGGTTCGATCGAGCAGTACTTC
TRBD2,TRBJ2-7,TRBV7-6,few,CASSESAGAYEQYF,TGTGCCAGCAGCGAATCTGCGGGAGCCTACGAGCAGTACTTC
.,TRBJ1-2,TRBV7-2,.,CASSLGAELANYGYTF,TGTGCCAGCAGCTTAGGGGCGGAATTAGCTAACTATGGCTACACCTTC
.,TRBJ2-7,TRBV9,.,CASSVAGAPGEQYF,TGTGCCAGCAGCGTAGCGGGAGCGCCGGGCGAGCAGTACTTC
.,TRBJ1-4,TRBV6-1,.,CASSEEGPYFGNEKLFF,TGTGCCAGCAGTGAGGAGGGACCCTATTTTGGTAATGAAAAACTGTTTTTT
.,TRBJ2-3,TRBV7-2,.,CASSLRGPGTDTQYF,TGTGCCAGCAGCTTGAGAGGACCGGGCACAGATACGCAGTATTTT
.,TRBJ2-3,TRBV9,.,CASSVRGSKSDTQYF,TGTGCCAGCAGCGTAAGAGGGAGTAAGTCAGATACGCAGTATTTT
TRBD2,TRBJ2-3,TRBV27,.,CASSLLAGDSDTQYF,TGTGCCAGCAGTCTACTAGCGGGAGACTCAGATACGCAGTATTTT
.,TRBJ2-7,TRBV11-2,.,CASSLGVTYEQYF,TGTGCCAGCAGCTTAGGTGTCACCTACGAGCAGTACTTC
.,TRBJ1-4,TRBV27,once,CASSSTGGDEKLFF,TGTGCCAGCAGTTCGACAGGCGGGGATGAAAAACTGTTTTTT